This TCR beta chain was recorded in a study of blood T cells in healthy people across ages. Study-wide findings and caveats: Age showed a roughly linear inverse relationship with TCR beta diversity per million T cells.

Then a second PCR, running about 7 to 11 cycles, was carried out with a sample-barcoded 5' primer and a J-beta primer mix. TCRdb ran MiXCR on the 5' RACE reads and lists one entry per CDR3 protein. The sample shows roughly 830,000 distinct CDR3 sequences, 62% of them seen only once. J was trimmed by 1 base and V by 5 bases; bases with no gene match: 7. CDR1 is SGHTA, CDR2 FQGNSA, per germline. This CDR3 is built from 15 residues. On this clonotype: The antigen is not known.

The donors, healthy Caucasians from Russia, were aged 6 to 90. This TCR came from a man aged 25-45 years in good health. This chain joins TRBV7-2 and TRBJ1-1, with 7 bases lining up with TRBD1. Sequenced material: blood. CDR3 loop: CASSTSDRQNTEAFF. In DNA form, the CDR3 reads TGTGCCAGCAGCACTTCGGACAGGCAGAACACTGAAGCTTTCTTT.